These 9 T cell receptor beta chains came from one sample sequenced in a study of T-cell reconstitution after alpha-beta-depleted transplantation in children. Preparation of the TCRbeta library involved a method that used unique molecular identifiers. Each CDR3 protein gets one entry after TCRdb re-called the PCR reads with MiXCR. The table shows approximately 650,000 distinct CDR3 sequences, with 10% to 15% occurring only once. The specimen was PBMCs, collected before TCRalphabeta/CD19-depleted stem cell transplant. These receptors were obtained from a girl under 10 years old with congenital amegakaryocytic thrombocytopenia, due to receive a stem cell transplant.

The J gene is TRBJ2-5, the V gene TRBV24-1, with 10 bases lining up with TRBD2. CDR3 length: 15 amino acids. V shed 4 bases and J 5 bases; nucleotides not matched to a gene: 6. The germline V gene encodes CDR1 KGHDR and CDR2 SFDVKD. The CDR3: CATSDPGLATETQYF. The CDR3 DNA is TGTGCCACCAGTGACCCGGGACTAGCGACGGAGACCCAGTACTTC.

This clonotype has a handful of counts. V is TRBV5-1 and J is TRBJ2-7; 7 nucleotides match TRBD1. The CDR3 sequence is 14 residues long. Germline-derived CDR1 and CDR2 are SGHRS and YFSETQ. Trimming cost V 3 bases and J 5 bases; bases outside gene matches: 8. CDR3 residues: CASSSEGASDEQYF. The CDR3 DNA reads as TGCGCCAGCAGCTCAGAGGGGGCAAGCGACGAGCAGTACTTC.

This chain connects TRBV28 to TRBJ2-2; the D gene is possibly TRBD2 (5 bases). This CDR3 is 12 amino acids long. V lost 7 bases and J lost 7, with 10 bases in between. Germline-derived CDR1 and CDR2 are MDHEN and SYDVKM. The CDR3 here is CASNLRVGELFF. In nucleotides, the CDR3 is TGTGCCAGCAACTTGAGGGTCGGGGAGCTGTTTTTT.

This clonotype was seen at least ten times. The V gene is TRBV5-1, the J gene TRBJ2-5, with a weak D call TRBD1 (7 bases). Germline loops: CDR1 SGHRS, CDR2 YFSETQ. With 7 bases removed from V and 4 bases from J, the gap between germline ends came to 14 bases. The CDR3 covers 13 residues. CDR3 in DNA: TGCGCCAGCTACCGACAGGGAGGAGAGACCCAGTACTTC. This encodes CASYRQGGETQYF. Combining the CDR3 with reference TRBV5-1 and TRBJ2-5 gives the whole variable domain KAGVTQTPRYLIKTRGQQVTLSCSPISGHRSVSWYQQTPGQGLQFLFEYFSETQRNKGNFPGRFSGRQFSNSRSEMNVSTLELGDSALYLCASYRQGGETQYFGPGTRLLVL.

This clonotype has a handful of counts. The genes are TRBV5-5 and TRBJ2-2; 9 nucleotides agree with TRBD2. In germline, CDR1 is SGHKS, CDR2 YYEKEE (reference sequence). The CDR3 runs 16 residues. With 2 bases clipped from V and 2 bases from J, the junction kept 4 bases outside the gene matches. The CDR3 region is CASSLILAGNTGELFF. The CDR3 region has the DNA TGTGCCAGCAGCTTAATCCTAGCGGGAAACACCGGGGAGCTGTTTTTT.

This clonotype showed up just a few times. V is TRBV6-1 and J is TRBJ2-2; 10 positions match TRBD2. V lost 7 bases to trimming and J lost 1 base; unmatched junction nucleotides: 9. Germline CDR1 reads MNHNS; CDR2 reads SASEGT. The CDR3 contains 17 residues. This chain's CDR3 is CASTGVAGGWNTGELFF. CDR3 bases: TGTGCCAGCACGGGAGTAGCGGGAGGTTGGAACACCGGGGAGCTGTTTTTT.

This clonotype has ten or more counts. The rearrangement uses TRBV6-1 and TRBJ1-1, with TRBD1 as a possible D gene (5 bases). The CDR3 is 15 residues long. The germline V and J ends were trimmed by 7 bases and 1 base, with 16 bases remaining between them. Per germline, CDR1 MNHNS and CDR2 SASEGT. The CDR3 protein is CASTPGVWWNTEAFF. DNA of the CDR3: TGTGCCAGCACCCCGGGGGTTTGGTGGAACACTGAAGCTTTCTTT.

This clonotype came up many times. This rearrangement joins TRBV20-1 to TRBJ2-5, with 7 nucleotides matching TRBD2. Germline V gives CDR1 DFQATT, CDR2 SNEGSKA (reference sequence). The CDR3 length is 12 residues. The junction had 4 bases not matched to a gene; V was cut back by 5 bases and J by 4 bases. CDR3 bases: TGCAGTGCTGGGGGGGGTCGAGAGACCCAGTACTTC. This codes for CSAGGGRETQYF.

In the case of this clonotype: Being one base from a much bigger clone, this may be a read error. The chain carries TRBV24-1 and TRBJ2-1, with a possible D match to TRBD1 (6 bases). This CDR3 is built from 14 residues. Germline-derived CDR1 and CDR2 are KGHDR and SFDVKD. CDR3 in amino acids: CAASDPETGNEQFF. The CDR3 bases are TGTGCCGCCAGTGATCCAGAAACAGGGAATGAGCAGTTCTTC.